This T cell receptor beta chain was identified in a study of T cell changes during pregnancy in multiple sclerosis. Using immunoSEQ multiplex PCR, the repertoire was profiled, and TCRdb retains in-frame clones only, with some absent. The sample comprises some 130,000 clones, roughly 95% of which are singletons, and 0.44% rests with the top ten. Trimming cost V 5 bases and J 7 bases, with 9 bases left between them. This CDR3 has 11 residues. Germline V gene data show CDR1 as SGHRS and CDR2 as YFSETQ. The clonotype comes from a female donor with multiple sclerosis, enrolled in a pregnancy study. V and J are TRBV5-1 and TRBJ1-2; tentatively, D is TRBD1 (5 bases). The sequencing used peripheral blood, collected after pregnancy. CDR3 protein: CASRGGSGYTF. DNA of the CDR3: TGCGCCAGCAGGGGGGGTTCTGGCTACACCTTC.